Given below is one T cell receptor (beta chain) in context. The antigen it binds to is not known. Base qualities are not recorded, but no much larger clone differs from it by a single base. In Seattle, one collaborating source enrolled patients while the infection was active and tracked those patients longitudinally over the course of disease. Collaborating institutions collected whole blood in K2EDTA tubes following their own protocols. For TCRbeta analysis, collaborators shipped samples in one of three forms: frozen whole blood, isolated PBMCs, or DNA extracted from either of those sample types. The CDR3 covers 17 residues, taking in both the cysteine and the phenylalanine. The sequence is cut down to CDR3 DNA, 51 bases in frame from base 1. For this chain, trimming is 0 bases at the V end and 2 bases at the J end, and the number of junction bases without a gene match is 5. The germline V gene gives CDR1 as MGHRA and CDR2 as YSYEKL.

This sample was included in a study of blood T cell repertoires in COVID-19 (dated by TCRdb to 2020 to 2022). For the study in its entirety: Samples covering the acute and convalescent phases of COVID-19 were provided by collaborators in the United States, Italy and Spain. The samples were drawn from two sources: the first 160 participants of the ongoing ImmuneRACE study, and 950 to 1,500 subjects contributed by 6 global collaborators. Where HLA class I and class II types were available, the types were taken from metadata supplied by the sample provider, not from assay-based typing. A freely available public database, intended as a resource for researchers studying the immune response to SARS-CoV-2, is where the repertoires were released. The material from the prospective study consisted of cDNA or gDNA derived from T cells, B-cell-depleted T cells, or PBMCs. The dataset comprised deeply sampled blood TCRbeta repertoires from subjects exposed to, actively infected with, or recovered from COVID-19. A de-identified subject ID, COVID-19 status, age in years and sex were almost always included in the sample metadata.

The full study reports these points: How much clinical and demographic metadata was included differed by source and by participant, and the metadata was provided uncurated.

TCRbeta CDR3 regions were amplified from genomic DNA using the immunoSEQ Assay, a bias-controlled multiplex PCR. From the authors' description of their analysis: The number of nucleated cells in each sample was estimated by amplification of reference gene primers within the assay. Sequence reads were collapsed and filtered to measure the absolute abundance of every unique TCRbeta CDR3 rearrangement. For each sample, productive Simpson clonality was calculated as the square root of Simpson's diversity index across productive rearrangements. TCRdb limited this immuneACCESS table to in-frame rearrangements with V and J called. A share of clones is missing; checked studies link under half to unresolved V genes, and the rest is unexplained. Clone size and V and J calls were adopted from that table, with D and trimming inferred from the DNA. This sample holds around 430,000 clones; more than 70% were observed only once. The ten top clones hold around 12% of the sample.

The sequence came from a woman aged 45 to 65 with COVID-19, enrolled during active disease. Material for sequencing was peripheral blood. Recombination joined TRBV4-1 with TRBJ2-2, and 8 bases in between align with TRBD1. The DNA sequence is given as TGCGCCAGCAGCCAAGATCAGGGGGCCATAAACACCGGGGAGCTGTTTTTT. Its product reads: CASSQDQGAINTGELFF.